This T cell receptor (beta chain) appears in the sequencing data of a study of T cells in Graves' hyperthyroidism and ophthalmopathy. Across the whole study: Initial diagnosis, before any treatment, was when peripheral blood was collected.

From germline, CDR1 is SGHRS and CDR2 YFSETQ. The V end was cut by 0 bases, the J end by 2 bases, with 12 bases between. The CDR3 is made up of 16 amino acids. The study's findings and limits: Blood held most thyroid clonotypes expanded above 0.001 frequency.

As regards this clonotype: Antigen specificity is unknown.

TCR beta CDR3 regions were amplified from RNA transcripts. First-round RT-PCR targeting the TCR CDR3 was performed with the HTBI primer set. In TCRdb, the multiplex PCR reads were re-called with MiXCR into one record per CDR3 protein. The sample contains around 800,000 distinct CDR3 sequences, roughly 40% of which appear only once. This chain links TRBV5-1 with TRBJ1-3; D gene unclear. This receptor was obtained from a man aged 18 to 30 with Graves' hyperthyroidism. Sample: blood. CDR3 coding DNA: TGCGCCAGCAGCTTGGAAGTCACAGCCGCTGGAAACACCATATATTTT. It yields the protein CASSLEVTAAGNTIYF.